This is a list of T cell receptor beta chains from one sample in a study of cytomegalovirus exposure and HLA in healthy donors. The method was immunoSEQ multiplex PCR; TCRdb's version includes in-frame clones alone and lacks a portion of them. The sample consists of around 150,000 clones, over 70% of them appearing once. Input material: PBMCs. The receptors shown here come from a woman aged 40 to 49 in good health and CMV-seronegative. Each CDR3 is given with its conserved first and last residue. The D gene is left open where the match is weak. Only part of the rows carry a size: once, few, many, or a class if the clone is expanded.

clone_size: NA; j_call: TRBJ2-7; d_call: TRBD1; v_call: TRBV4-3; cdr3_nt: TGCGCCAGCAGCCTCGGACAGGGCCCCTACGAGCAGTACTTC; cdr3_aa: CASSLGQGPYEQYF
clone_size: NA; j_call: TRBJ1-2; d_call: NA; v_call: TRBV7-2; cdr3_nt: TGTGCCAGCAGCCGCCAGGTGGGCTTTGCAGGGTCCTATGGCTACACCTTC; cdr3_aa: CASSRQVGFAGSYGYTF
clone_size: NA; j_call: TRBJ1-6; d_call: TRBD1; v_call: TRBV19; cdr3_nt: TGTGCCAGTAGTATCGGACAGGGACTGGTCCGTTCACCCCTCCACTTT; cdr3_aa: CASSIGQGLVRSPLHF
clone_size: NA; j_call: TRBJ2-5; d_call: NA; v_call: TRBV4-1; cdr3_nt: TGCGCCAGCAGCCAGGGACTGAGGTCGCAGACCCAGTACTTC; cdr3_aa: CASSQGLRSQTQYF
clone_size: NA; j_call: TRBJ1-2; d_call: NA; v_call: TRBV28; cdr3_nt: TGTGCCAGCAGTTTATGGCCCACCACTTACAGGGCCAGCGGCTACACCTTC; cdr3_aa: CASSLWPTTYRASGYTF
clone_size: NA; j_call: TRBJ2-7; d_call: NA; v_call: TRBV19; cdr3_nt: TGTGCCAGTAGTATGAATCCGGGATCCTACGAGCAGTACTTC; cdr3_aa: CASSMNPGSYEQYF
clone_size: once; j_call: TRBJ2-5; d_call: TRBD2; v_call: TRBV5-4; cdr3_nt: TGTGCCAGCAGCCCCCCGGGACTAGATGGAGAGACCCAGTACTTC; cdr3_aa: CASSPPGLDGETQYF
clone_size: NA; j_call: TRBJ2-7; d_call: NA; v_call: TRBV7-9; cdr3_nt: TGTGCCAGCAGCGTTAGACAGAGCGACGATCACGAGCAGTACTTC; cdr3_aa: CASSVRQSDDHEQYF
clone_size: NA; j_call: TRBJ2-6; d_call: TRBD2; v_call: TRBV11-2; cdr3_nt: TGTGCCAGCAGCTTATTTGCTAGCGGGGGGGCTTTTGGGGCCAACGTCCTGACTTTC; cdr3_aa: CASSLFASGGAFGANVLTF
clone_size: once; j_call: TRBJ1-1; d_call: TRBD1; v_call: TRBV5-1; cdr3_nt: TGCGCCAGCAGTTACCATGACAGGGATCCTGAAGCTTTCTTT; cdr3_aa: CASSYHDRDPEAFF
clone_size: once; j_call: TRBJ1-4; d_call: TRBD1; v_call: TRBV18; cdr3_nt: TGTGCCAGCTCGGAAAGACAGGGCCCTAATGAAAAACTGTTTTTT; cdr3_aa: CASSERQGPNEKLFF
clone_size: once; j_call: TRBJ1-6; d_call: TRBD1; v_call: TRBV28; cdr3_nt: TGTGCCAGCAGTTTCCCGGGACAGGGCTATAATTCACCCCTCCACTTT; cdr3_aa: CASSFPGQGYNSPLHF
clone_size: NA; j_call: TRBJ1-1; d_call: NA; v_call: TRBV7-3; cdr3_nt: TGTGCCAGCAGCGCCAGGTGGGACACTGAAGCTTTCTTT; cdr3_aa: CASSARWDTEAFF
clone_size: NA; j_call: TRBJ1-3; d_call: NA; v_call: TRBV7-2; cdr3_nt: TGTGCCAGCAGCTTAGATCAGGGCCACACCATATATTTT; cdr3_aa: CASSLDQGHTIYF
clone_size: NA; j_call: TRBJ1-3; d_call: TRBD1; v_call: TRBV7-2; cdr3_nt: TGTGCCAGCAGTTCAGACAGGGTGGCCGGAAACACCATATATTTT; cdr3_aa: CASSSDRVAGNTIYF
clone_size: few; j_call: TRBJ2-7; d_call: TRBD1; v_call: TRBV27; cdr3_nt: TGTGCCAGCAGTTTAAATGGTCCGAGGGACAGGTACTTC; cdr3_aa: CASSLNGPRDRYF
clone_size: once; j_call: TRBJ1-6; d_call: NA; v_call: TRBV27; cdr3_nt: TGTGCCAGCAGTTTCGGGACTCTGGCGAATTCACCCCTCCACTTT; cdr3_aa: CASSFGTLANSPLHF
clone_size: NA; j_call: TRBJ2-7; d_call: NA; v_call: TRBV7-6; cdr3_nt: TGTGCCAGCAGCTCCCACGCCCGGGGGAGCTCCTACGAGCAGTACTTC; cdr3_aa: CASSSHARGSSYEQYF
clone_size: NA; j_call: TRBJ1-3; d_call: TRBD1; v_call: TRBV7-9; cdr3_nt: TGTGCCAGCATTTGGACAGGTGGAGAAGGAAACACCATATATTTT; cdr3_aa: CASIWTGGEGNTIYF
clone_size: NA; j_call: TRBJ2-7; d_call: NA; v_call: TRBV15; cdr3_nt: TGTGCCACCAGCAGAGATCTCCTCGAGCAGTACTTC; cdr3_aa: CATSRDLLEQYF
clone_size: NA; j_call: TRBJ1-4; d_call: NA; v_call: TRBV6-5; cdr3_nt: TGTGCCAGCAGGCCCGAGGGAGCAACTAATGAAAAACTGTTTTTT; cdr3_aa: CASRPEGATNEKLFF
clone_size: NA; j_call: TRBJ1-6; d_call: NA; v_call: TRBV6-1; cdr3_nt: TGTGCCAGCAGTGAAAGAGACAGGAATAATTCACCCCTCCACTTT; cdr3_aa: CASSERDRNNSPLHF
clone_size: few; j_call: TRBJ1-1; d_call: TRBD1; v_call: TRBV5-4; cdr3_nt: TGTGCCAGCAGCTTGCCGACAGGGAAGAACACTGAAGCTTTCTTT; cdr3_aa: CASSLPTGKNTEAFF
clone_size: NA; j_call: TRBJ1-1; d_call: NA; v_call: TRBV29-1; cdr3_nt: TGCAGCGTTGAAGACCCAAGACAGAGGAACACTGAAGCTTTCTTT; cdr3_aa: CSVEDPRQRNTEAFF
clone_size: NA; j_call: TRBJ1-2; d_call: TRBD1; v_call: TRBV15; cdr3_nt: TGTGCCACCAGCGCGAGACAGGGGGCGAGTGGCTACACCTTC; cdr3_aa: CATSARQGASGYTF
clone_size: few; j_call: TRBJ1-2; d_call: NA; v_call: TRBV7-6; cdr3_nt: TGTGCCAGCAGCCCACTGCGGAGGGAGGATGGCTACACCTTC; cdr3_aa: CASSPLRREDGYTF
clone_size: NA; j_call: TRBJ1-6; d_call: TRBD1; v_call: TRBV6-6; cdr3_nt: TGTGCCAGCAGCCCGACAGGGGTCAATTCACCCCTCCACTTT; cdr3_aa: CASSPTGVNSPLHF
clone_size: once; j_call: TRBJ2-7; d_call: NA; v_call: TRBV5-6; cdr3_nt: TGTGCCAGCAGCAGGGACACGGTCTACGAGCAGTACTTC; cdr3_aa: CASSRDTVYEQYF
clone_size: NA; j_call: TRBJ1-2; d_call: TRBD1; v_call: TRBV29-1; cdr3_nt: TGCAGCGCCCAAACTCGGGACAGGGACTTTAACTATGGCTACACCTTC; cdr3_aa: CSAQTRDRDFNYGYTF
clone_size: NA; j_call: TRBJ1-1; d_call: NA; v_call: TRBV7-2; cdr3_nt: TGTGCCAGCAGCTTACCACAGATCCCGGAAGCTTTCTTT; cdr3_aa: CASSLPQIPEAFF
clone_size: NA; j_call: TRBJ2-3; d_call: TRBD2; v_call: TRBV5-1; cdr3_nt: TGCGCCAGCAGCTGGCTAGCGGGGGGGCTAAATACGCAGTATTTT; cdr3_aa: CASSWLAGGLNTQYF
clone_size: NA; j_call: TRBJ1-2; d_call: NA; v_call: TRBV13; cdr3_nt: TGTGCCAGCAGCTTAAGAGGGCCCACCAACTATGGCTACACCTTC; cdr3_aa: CASSLRGPTNYGYTF
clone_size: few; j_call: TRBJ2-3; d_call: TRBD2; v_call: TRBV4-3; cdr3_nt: TGCGCCAGCAGCCAAGGCGGGAGCGGGGGCACAGATACGCAGTATTTT; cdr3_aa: CASSQGGSGGTDTQYF
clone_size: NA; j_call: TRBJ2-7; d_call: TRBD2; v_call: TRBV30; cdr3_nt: TGTGCCTGGAGTACCAGCGGGGGCCCCTACGAGCAGTACTTC; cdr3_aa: CAWSTSGGPYEQYF
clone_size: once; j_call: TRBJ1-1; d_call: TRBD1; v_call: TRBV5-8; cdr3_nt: TGTGCCAGCAGCTTTGGACAGGGTAGGTTCGTTTTCTTT; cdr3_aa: CASSFGQGRFVFF
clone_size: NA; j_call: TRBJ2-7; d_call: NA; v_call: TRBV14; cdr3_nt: TGTGCCAGCAGGCAAGCGGCCTACGAGCAGTACTTC; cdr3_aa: CASRQAAYEQYF
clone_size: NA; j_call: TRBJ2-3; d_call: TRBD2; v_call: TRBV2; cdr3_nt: TGTGCCATCCTACTAGCGGATACGCAGTATTTT; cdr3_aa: CAILLADTQYF
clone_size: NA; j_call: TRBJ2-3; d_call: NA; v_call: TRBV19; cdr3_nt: TGTGCCAGTAGTCTCATTGGGGGGTACACAGATACGCAGTATTTT; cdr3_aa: CASSLIGGYTDTQYF
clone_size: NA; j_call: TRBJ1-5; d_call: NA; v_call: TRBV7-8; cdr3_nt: TGTGCCAGCAGTTCGGGGAATCGCAATCAGCCCCAGCATTTT; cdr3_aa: CASSSGNRNQPQHF
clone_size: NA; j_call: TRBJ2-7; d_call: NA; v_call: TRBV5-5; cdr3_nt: TGTGCCAGCAGCTTGGGTGCGACAGGATACTACGAGCAGTACTTC; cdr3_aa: CASSLGATGYYEQYF
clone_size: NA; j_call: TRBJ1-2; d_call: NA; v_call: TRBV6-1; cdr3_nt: TGTGCCAGCAGTGAGGGCACTAACTATGGCTACACCTTC; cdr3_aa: CASSEGTNYGYTF
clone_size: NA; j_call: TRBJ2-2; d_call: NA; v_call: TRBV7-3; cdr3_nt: TGTGCCAGCAGCTTAATTGTAGCCGGGGAGCTGTTTTTT; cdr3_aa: CASSLIVAGELFF
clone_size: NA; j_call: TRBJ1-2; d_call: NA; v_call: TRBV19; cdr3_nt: TGTGCCAGTAGTATAGGCCCTTGGAACAGGGACCGCATCGCTAACTATGGCTACACCTTC; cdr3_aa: CASSIGPWNRDRIANYGYTF